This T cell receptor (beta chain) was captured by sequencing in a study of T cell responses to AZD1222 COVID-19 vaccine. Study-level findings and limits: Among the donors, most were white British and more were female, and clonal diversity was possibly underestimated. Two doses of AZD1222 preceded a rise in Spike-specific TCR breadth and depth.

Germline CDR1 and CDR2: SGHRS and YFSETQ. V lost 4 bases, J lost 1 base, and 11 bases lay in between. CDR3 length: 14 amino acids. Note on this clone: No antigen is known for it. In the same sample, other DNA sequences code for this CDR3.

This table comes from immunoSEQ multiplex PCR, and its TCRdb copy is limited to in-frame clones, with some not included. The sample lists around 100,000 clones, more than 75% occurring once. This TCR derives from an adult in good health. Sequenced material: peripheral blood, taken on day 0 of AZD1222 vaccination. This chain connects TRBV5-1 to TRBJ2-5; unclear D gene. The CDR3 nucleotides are TGCGCCAGCAGCAGGACGCCTGCCCAAGAGACCCAGTACTTC. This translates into CASSRTPAQETQYF.